This T cell receptor beta chain was retrieved from a study of T-cell reconstitution after alpha-beta-depleted transplantation in children. Study-wide findings and caveats: One year post-transplant, T-cell counts and diversity were largely derived from T cells produced anew. After transplant, at about two months, alpha-beta T cells were reportedly derived from several hundred expanded graft clones. For some patients, TCRbeta diversity was high at day 60 because of recipient T cells and thymic progenitors that survived.

Per the germline V gene, CDR1 is MNHEY and CDR2 is SMNVEV (reference sequence). The CDR3 extends over 15 amino acids. V lost 5 bases to trimming and J lost 0 bases, with 11 bases between them. Unique molecular identifiers tagged the TCRbeta library. MiXCR, applied by TCRdb to the PCR reads, yields one record per CDR3 protein. The sample records about 980,000 distinct CDR3 sequences, roughly 29% being singletons. The table lists this clonotype with a few counts. Antigen: not known. V is TRBV27 and J is TRBJ2-1; the D is unclear. Here the sequenced sample was PBMCs, mostly from graft donor cells, taken 360 days after TCRalphabeta/CD19-depleted stem cell transplant. The sequence was obtained from a boy younger than two who had a stem cell transplant for SCID, so the T cells may come from the graft donor. The CDR3 DNA sequence: TGTGCCAGCAGTACTGACTGGAGCTCCTACAATGAGCAGTTCTTC. Protein sequence: CASSTDWSSYNEQFF.